These 8 T cell receptor beta chains came from one sample sequenced in a study of identifying expanded T cells in peripheral blood. TCRdb's copy holds only in-frame clones and misses some; the assay was immunoSEQ multiplex PCR. The sample yields some 70,000 clones, roughly 90% seen once. Input material: blood. The receptor set was obtained from a person aged 18 to 70 in good health.

The CDR3 protein is CASSRPREGLETQYF. CDR3 coding DNA: TGTGCCAGCAGCCGACCCAGAGAGGGGCTGGAGACCCAGTACTTC. The chain uses TRBV7-9 and TRBJ2-5; D could derive from TRBD1 or TRBD2 (5 bases each). CDR1 is SEHNR, CDR2 FQNEAQ, per germline (reference sequence). V lost 5 bases and J lost 5, with 18 bases in between. This CDR3 has 15 residues.

This chain connects TRBV10-3 to TRBJ1-5; no firm D call. The V gene lost 0 bases and the J gene lost 5 bases, with 5 bases spanning the gap. The CDR3 is made up of 13 amino acids. Germline CDR1 ENHRY, CDR2 SYGVKD. CDR3 in amino acids: CAISESTDQPQHF. The CDR3 coding sequence is TGTGCCATCAGTGAGTCCACCGATCAGCCCCAGCATTTT.

The DNA of the CDR3 is TGTGCCAGCGTTTATCCTGGGGCTAGCGGGGACGAGCAGTACTTC. Translation: CASVYPGASGDEQYF. The chain links TRBV11-2 to TRBJ2-7, with 9 nucleotides matching TRBD2. Trimming at V came to 8 bases and at J to 5 bases, leaving 13 bases not matched to a gene. Germline V lookup: CDR1 SGHAT, CDR2 FQNNGV. The CDR3 extends over 15 amino acids. The full variable domain, with the rest looked up from reference TRBV11-2 and TRBJ2-7, is EAGVAQSPRYKIIEKRQSVAFWCNPISGHATLYWYQQILGQGPKLLIQFQNNGVVDDSQLPKDRFSAERLKGVDSTLKIQPAKLEDSAVYLCASVYPGASGDEQYFGPGTRLTVT.

The V and J genes are TRBV5-4 and TRBJ2-7; perhaps D is TRBD1 or TRBD2 (5 bases each). Germline CDR1 and CDR2: SGHNT and YYREEE (reference sequence). Between the trimmed V and J ends, which lost 1 base and 3 bases, there was a span of 14 bases. There are 15 residues in the CDR3. CDR3 protein: CASSLLGDRGYEQYF. The CDR3 coding sequence is TGTGCCAGCAGCTTGTTGGGGGATCGGGGCTACGAGCAGTACTTC.

The chain employs TRBV11-2 and TRBJ2-3, with TRBD2 matching 11 bases. CDR3 length: 15 residues. The junction had 2 bases not matched to a gene; V was cut back by 5 bases and J by 1 base. CDR1 and CDR2 (germline): SGHAT, FQNNGV. This CDR3 is CASSISGGGTDTQYF. DNA of the CDR3: TGTGCCAGCAGCATTAGCGGGGGGGGCACAGATACGCAGTATTTT.

The rearrangement links TRBV19 to TRBJ2-5; the match to TRBD2 covers 7 bases. Per the germline V gene, CDR1 is LNHDA and CDR2 is SQIVND (reference sequence). This CDR3 has 13 residues. After removal of 4 bases from V and 3 bases from J, the junction contained 2 bases not matched to a gene. The CDR3 protein is CASSTGLEETQYF. The CDR3 DNA sequence: TGTGCCAGTAGTACCGGACTAGAAGAGACCCAGTACTTC.

This clone was observed a single time. The chain has TRBV7-3 and TRBJ2-1, with 9 bases that match TRBD2. Germline V CDR1 and CDR2: SGHTA, FQGTGA. This CDR3 region has 15 residues. Trimming took 4 bases from V and 3 from J; bases not matched to a gene: 4. CDR3 nucleotide sequence: TGTGCCAGCAGCTCACTAGCGGGTTTCTACAATGAGCAGTTCTTC. Residues: CASSSLAGFYNEQFF.

V is TRBV5-1 and J is TRBJ1-1, with TRBD1 matching 8 bases. V shed 3 bases, J shed 1 base, and the junction held 2 bases outside the gene matches. CDR1 is SGHRS and CDR2 is YFSETQ in the germline V gene. The CDR3 has 14 amino acids. The CDR3 coding sequence is TGCGCCAGCAGCTCGACAGGGGCGAACACTGAAGCTTTCTTT. Its translation: CASSSTGANTEAFF.